A single sample is the source of the 18 T cell receptor beta chains below, sequenced in a study of cytomegalovirus exposure and HLA in healthy donors (TCRdb year 2017). Libraries were constructed by the immunoSEQ multiplex PCR assay. As stored in TCRdb, this immuneACCESS dataset retains in-frame rearrangements with V and J assigned. A fraction of the clones does not appear; measured against another copy, unresolved V genes explain less than half of the discrepancy, and the remainder lacks a known reason. This sample has roughly 100,000 clones in its table, and about nine tenths of those were observed once. Of the sample, more than 1.5% is held by the ten largest clones. Sequenced sample: PBMCs. The receptor set was obtained from a woman aged 18-29 years in good health and CMV-seropositive.

The chain employs TRBV28 and TRBJ1-1; TRBD1 aligns across 9 bases. The germline CDR1 and CDR2 sequences are MDHEN and SYDVKM. J was trimmed by 6 bases and V by 5 bases; bases with no gene match: 10. The CDR3 runs to 15 residues. The CDR3 DNA sequence: TGTGCCAGCAGTGTCCCTGACAGGGGGAGTCCTGAAGCTTTCTTT. It encodes CASSVPDRGSPEAFF.

This clone was recorded a few times. This rearrangement joins TRBV9 to TRBJ1-4; D not resolved. Germline loops: CDR1 SGDLS, CDR2 YYNGEE. Trimming removed 3 bases at V and 2 bases at J, with 8 bases between. This CDR3 region has 14 residues. CDR3 region: CASSGGETNEKLFF. DNA for the CDR3: TGTGCCAGCAGCGGTGGGGAGACTAATGAAAAACTGTTTTTT.

The DNA for the CDR3 is TGTGCCAGCAGTTTGACCGGGACAGGGCGGAATGAGCAGTTCTTC. Its translation: CASSLTGTGRNEQFF. The chain recombines TRBV27 with TRBJ2-1, with 9 bases lining up with TRBD1. Germline CDR1 and CDR2: MNHEY and SMNVEV (reference sequence). The CDR3 is 15 residues long. V lost 3 bases and J lost 7; bases outside the gene matches: 7.

J is TRBJ2-3 and V is TRBV19, with D maybe TRBD1 (5 bases). Trimming cost V 3 bases and J 5 bases, with 15 bases left between them. The CDR3 contains 15 residues. Germline CDR1 and CDR2: LNHDA and SQIVND (reference sequence). In nucleotides, the CDR3 is TGTGCCAGTAGTATCGTCCCAGGGATAGAAGATACGCAGTATTTT. Encoded protein: CASSIVPGIEDTQYF.

The chain carries TRBV28 and TRBJ2-3, with D perhaps matching TRBD2 (6 bases). This CDR3 has 14 residues. Germline V lookup: CDR1 MDHEN, CDR2 SYDVKM. V was pared by 5 bases and J by 0 bases, with 9 bases between. The CDR3 loop reads CASSPGDSTDTQYF. As DNA, the CDR3 is TGTGCCAGCAGTCCGGGGGACAGCACAGATACGCAGTATTTT.

This clone came up once. The CDR3 sequence is CASSPGYNEQFF. In DNA, the CDR3 is TGTGCCAGCAGCCCAGGGTACAATGAGCAGTTCTTC. The J gene is TRBJ2-1, the V gene TRBV28; the D gene is possibly TRBD1 (5 bases). This CDR3 region has 12 residues. CDR1 is MDHEN, CDR2 SYDVKM, per germline. Between the trimmed V and J ends, which lost 6 bases and 4 bases, there was a span of 7 bases.

In DNA, the CDR3 is TGTGCCAGCAGCGTAGGTCTAGCGGAAGAGACCCAGTACTTC. Its translation is CASSVGLAEETQYF. The chain is built from TRBV9 and TRBJ2-5; 7 nucleotides align to TRBD2. This CDR3 spans 14 amino acids. Germline CDR1 and CDR2: SGDLS and YYNGEE. V was clipped by 0 bases and J by 3 bases; unmatched bases: 2.

The J gene is TRBJ2-1, the V gene TRBV19; 10 bases line up with TRBD2. CDR1 is LNHDA, CDR2 SQIVND, per germline (reference sequence). The CDR3 is 20 amino acids. Losses at the gene ends were 6 bases for V and 4 bases for J; bases not matched to a gene: 21. The CDR3 region is CASSPERSGGAVRRYNEQFF. The CDR3 nucleotides are TGTGCCAGTAGCCCCGAAAGGAGCGGGGGGGCCGTAAGGAGGTACAATGAGCAGTTCTTC.

V and J are TRBV7-2 and TRBJ2-2; D might be TRBD2 (6 bases). The CDR3 extends over 17 amino acids. CDR1 and CDR2 from the germline V gene are SGHTA and FQGNSA. Trimming took 1 base from V and 3 from J, leaving 15 bases between them. The DNA for the CDR3 is TGTGCCAGCAGCTTAGGGTGGTGGAGGGCTTACACCGGGGAGCTGTTTTTT. This encodes CASSLGWWRAYTGELFF.

The chain has TRBV29-1 and TRBJ2-4; tentatively, D is TRBD1 (6 bases). This CDR3 has 13 amino acids. V was cut by 6 bases and J by 7 bases, with 16 bases left in between. Germline-derived CDR1 and CDR2 are SQVTM and ANQGSEA. The CDR3 is CSVPDRPGNIQYF. Written as DNA, the CDR3 is TGCAGCGTCCCAGACAGGCCCGGGAACATTCAGTACTTC.

This sequence joins TRBV7-2 and TRBJ2-7, with 8 bases aligning to TRBD1. CDR3 size: 15 residues. Germline lookup yields CDR1 SGHTA and CDR2 FQGNSA. V lost 1 base, J lost 6 bases, and 8 bases stayed unmatched. The CDR3 is CASSLGTGMGGEQYF. CDR3 bases: TGTGCCAGCAGCTTAGGGACAGGGATGGGTGGCGAGCAGTACTTC.

The chain recombines TRBV5-8 with TRBJ2-2, with D perhaps matching TRBD1 (6 bases). This CDR3 has 15 residues. The germline V and J ends were trimmed by 4 bases and 7 bases, with 17 bases remaining between them. Looked up from germline, CDR1 is SGHTS and CDR2 is YDEGEE. The CDR3 DNA follows: TGTGCCAGCAGCCCTTACAGGGTACCGGGCGGGGAGCTGTTTTTT. Translated, it gives CASSPYRVPGGELFF.

In nucleotides, the CDR3 is TGTGCCAGCAGTGAAGGGCAGAACACTGAAGCTTTCTTT. Protein sequence: CASSEGQNTEAFF. V gene TRBV6-1 combines with J gene TRBJ1-1; D gene unclear. The CDR3 has 13 amino acids. Germline V gives CDR1 MNHNS, CDR2 SASEGT. The V end was cut by 1 base, the J end by 1 base, with 4 bases between.

The V gene is TRBV28, the J gene TRBJ2-2, with 9 bases that match TRBD2. The CDR3 runs 16 residues. The V segment lost 1 base and the J segment 4 bases; nucleotides outside the gene matches: 4. Germline loops: CDR1 MDHEN, CDR2 SYDVKM. The chain's CDR3 is CASSLSSGIFTGELFF. Here the CDR3 DNA reads TGTGCCAGCAGTTTATCTAGCGGGATATTCACCGGGGAGCTGTTTTTT.

This clone came up many times. The rearrangement links TRBV4-1 to TRBJ1-2; a weak D match, TRBD1 (5 bases). Germline CDR1 MGHRA, CDR2 YSYEKL. V lost 0 bases and J 1 base, leaving 15 bases between the germline ends. CDR3 length equals 17 residues. This chain's CDR3 is CASSQEFSGLLNYGYTF. The CDR3 nucleotides read TGCGCCAGCAGCCAAGAGTTTTCAGGGTTACTTAACTATGGCTACACCTTC.

This clone appeared a single time. For the CDR3, the DNA is TGTGCCAGCAGCTCCAGGGGAAGCTCCTACGAGCAGTACGTC. It translates to CASSSRGSSYEQYV. The chain recombines TRBV5-4 with TRBJ2-7; maybe TRBD1 (6 bases). The CDR3 consists of 14 residues. CDR1 SGHNT and CDR2 YYREEE come from the germline V gene (reference sequence). Trimming took 3 bases from V and 0 from J, leaving 10 bases between them.

The rearrangement uses TRBV27 and TRBJ1-6; TRBD1 agrees at 11 bases. With 6 bases clipped from V and 7 bases from J, the junction kept 2 bases outside the gene matches. The germline V gene encodes CDR1 MNHEY and CDR2 SMNVEV (reference sequence). The CDR3 totals 14 residues. Here the CDR3 DNA reads TGTGCCAGCAGGTGGACAGGGGGCAATTCACCCCTCCACTTT. Its translation is CASRWTGGNSPLHF.

V is TRBV28 and J is TRBJ1-4; 9 bases agree with TRBD1. The CDR3 runs 14 residues. Germline loops: CDR1 MDHEN, CDR2 SYDVKM. The ends lost 6 bases at V and 7 bases at J; junction bases unmatched: 6. In DNA form, the CDR3 reads TGTGCCAGCAGACCGGGACAGGGTGGTGAAAAACTGTTTTTT. Translation: CASRPGQGGEKLFF. Filled out from reference TRBV28 and TRBJ1-4, the complete variable domain reads DVKVTQSSRYLVKRTGEKVFLECVQDMDHENMFWYRQDPGLGLRLIYFSYDVKMKEKGDIPEGYSVSREKKERFSLILESASTNQTSMYLCASRPGQGGEKLFFGSGTQLSVL.